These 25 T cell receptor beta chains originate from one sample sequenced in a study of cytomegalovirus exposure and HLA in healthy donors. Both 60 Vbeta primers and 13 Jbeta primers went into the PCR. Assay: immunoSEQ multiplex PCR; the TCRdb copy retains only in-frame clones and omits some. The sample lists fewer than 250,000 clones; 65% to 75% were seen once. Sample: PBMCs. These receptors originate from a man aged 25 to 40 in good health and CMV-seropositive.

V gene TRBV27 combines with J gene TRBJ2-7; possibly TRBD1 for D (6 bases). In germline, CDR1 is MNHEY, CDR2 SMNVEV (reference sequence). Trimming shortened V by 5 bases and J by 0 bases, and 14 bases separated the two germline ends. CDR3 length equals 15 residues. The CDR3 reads CASSLYPGASYEQYF. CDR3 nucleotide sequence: TGTGCCAGCAGTCTGTATCCAGGGGCCTCCTACGAGCAGTACTTC.

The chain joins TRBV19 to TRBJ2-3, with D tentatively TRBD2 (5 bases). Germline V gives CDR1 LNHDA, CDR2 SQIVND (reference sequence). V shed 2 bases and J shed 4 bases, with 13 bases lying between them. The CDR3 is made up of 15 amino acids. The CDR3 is CASSIRTELADTQYF. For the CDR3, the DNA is TGTGCCAGTAGTATACGGACTGAATTGGCAGATACGCAGTATTTT.

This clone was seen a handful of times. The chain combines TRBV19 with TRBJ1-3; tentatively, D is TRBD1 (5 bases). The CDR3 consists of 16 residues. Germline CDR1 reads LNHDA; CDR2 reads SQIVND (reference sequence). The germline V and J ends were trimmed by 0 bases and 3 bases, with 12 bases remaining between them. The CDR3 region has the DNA TGTGCCAGTAGTATAGAAAGCACAGGAAGTGGAAACACCATATATTTT. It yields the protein CASSIESTGSGNTIYF.

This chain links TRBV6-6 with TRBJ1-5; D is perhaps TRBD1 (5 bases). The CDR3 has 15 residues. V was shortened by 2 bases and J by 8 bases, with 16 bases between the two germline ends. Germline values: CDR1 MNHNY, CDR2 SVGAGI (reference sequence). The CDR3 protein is CASSYPGDGQEPQHF. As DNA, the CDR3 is TGTGCCAGCAGTTACCCGGGGGACGGGCAAGAGCCCCAGCATTTT.

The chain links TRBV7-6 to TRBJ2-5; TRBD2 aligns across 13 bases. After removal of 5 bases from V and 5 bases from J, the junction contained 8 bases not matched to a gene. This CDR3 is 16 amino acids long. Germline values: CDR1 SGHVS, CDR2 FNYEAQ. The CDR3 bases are TGTGCCAGCAGCATACGGACTAGCGGGAGTAGGGAGACCCAGTACTTC. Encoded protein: CASSIRTSGSRETQYF.

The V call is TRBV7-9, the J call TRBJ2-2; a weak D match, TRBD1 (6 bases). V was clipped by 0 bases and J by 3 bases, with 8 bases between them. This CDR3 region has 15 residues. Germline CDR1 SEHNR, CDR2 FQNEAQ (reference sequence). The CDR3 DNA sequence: TGTGCCAGCAGCTTAGCAGGGACATACACCGGGGAGCTGTTTTTT. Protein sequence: CASSLAGTYTGELFF. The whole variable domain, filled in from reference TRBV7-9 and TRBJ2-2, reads DTGVSQNPRHKITKRGQNVTFRCDPISEHNRLYWYRQTLGQGPEFLTYFQNEAQLEKSRLLSDRFSAERPKGSFSTLEIQRTEQGDSAMYLCASSLAGTYTGELFFGEGSRLTVL.

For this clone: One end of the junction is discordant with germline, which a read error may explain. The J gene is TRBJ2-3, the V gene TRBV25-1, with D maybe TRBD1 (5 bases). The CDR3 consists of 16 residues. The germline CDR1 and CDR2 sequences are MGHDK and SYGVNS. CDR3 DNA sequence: TGTGCCAGCAGTTTCCTACAAGGGGTAGGGCCAGATACGCAGTGTTTT. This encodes CASSFLQGVGPDTQCF.

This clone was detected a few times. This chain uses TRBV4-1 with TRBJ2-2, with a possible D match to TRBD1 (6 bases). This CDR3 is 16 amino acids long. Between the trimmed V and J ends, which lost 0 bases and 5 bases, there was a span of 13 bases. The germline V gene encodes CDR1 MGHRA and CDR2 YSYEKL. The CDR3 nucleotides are TGCGCCAGCAGCCAAGATTCAGGGGCGCGGACCGGGGAGCTGTTTTTT. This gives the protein CASSQDSGARTGELFF.

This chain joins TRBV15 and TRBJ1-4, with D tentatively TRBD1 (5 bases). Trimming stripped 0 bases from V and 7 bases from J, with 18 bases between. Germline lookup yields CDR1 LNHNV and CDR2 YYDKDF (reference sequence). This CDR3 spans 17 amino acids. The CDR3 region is CATSRDRLGQGREKLFF. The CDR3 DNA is TGTGCCACCAGCAGAGATAGGTTAGGTCAGGGTCGTGAAAAACTGTTTTTT.

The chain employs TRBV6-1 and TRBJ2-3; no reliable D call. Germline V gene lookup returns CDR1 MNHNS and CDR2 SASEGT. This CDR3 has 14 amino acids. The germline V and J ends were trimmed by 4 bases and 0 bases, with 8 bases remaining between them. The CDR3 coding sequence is TGTGCCAGCAGTGTGGCTCAAAGCACAGATACGCAGTATTTT. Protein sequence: CASSVAQSTDTQYF.

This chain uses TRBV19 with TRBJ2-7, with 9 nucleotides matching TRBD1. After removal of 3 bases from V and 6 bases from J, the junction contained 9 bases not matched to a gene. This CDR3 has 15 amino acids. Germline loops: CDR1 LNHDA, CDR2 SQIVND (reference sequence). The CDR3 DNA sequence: TGTGCCAGTAGTATGGTAAGGGACAGGGTAAGCGAGCAGTACTTC. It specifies CASSMVRDRVSEQYF. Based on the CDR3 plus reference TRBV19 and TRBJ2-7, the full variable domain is DGGITQSPKYLFRKEGQNVTLSCEQNLNHDAMYWYRQDPGQGLRLIYYSQIVNDFQKGDIAEGYSVSREKKESFPLTVTSAQKNPTAFYLCASSMVRDRVSEQYFGPGTRLTVT.

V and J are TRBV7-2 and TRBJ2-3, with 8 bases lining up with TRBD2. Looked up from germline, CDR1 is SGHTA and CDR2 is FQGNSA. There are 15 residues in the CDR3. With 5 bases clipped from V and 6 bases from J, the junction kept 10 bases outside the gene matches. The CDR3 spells CASSPGGPLPDTQYF. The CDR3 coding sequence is TGTGCCAGCAGCCCGGGGGGGCCCCTCCCGGATACGCAGTATTTT.

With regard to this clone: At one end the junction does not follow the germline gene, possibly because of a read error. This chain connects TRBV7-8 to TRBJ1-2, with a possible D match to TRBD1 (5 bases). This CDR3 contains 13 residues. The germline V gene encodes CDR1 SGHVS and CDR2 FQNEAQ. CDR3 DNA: TGTTCCAGCAGCCCTGGGGCCCGATATGGCTACACCTTC. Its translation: CSSSPGARYGYTF.

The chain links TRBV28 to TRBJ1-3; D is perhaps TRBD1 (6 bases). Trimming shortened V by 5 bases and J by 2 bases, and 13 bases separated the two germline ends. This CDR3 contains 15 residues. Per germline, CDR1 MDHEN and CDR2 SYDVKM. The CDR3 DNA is TGTGCCAGCAGTGCGCCCACAGGGACTGGAAACACCATATATTTT. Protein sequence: CASSAPTGTGNTIYF.

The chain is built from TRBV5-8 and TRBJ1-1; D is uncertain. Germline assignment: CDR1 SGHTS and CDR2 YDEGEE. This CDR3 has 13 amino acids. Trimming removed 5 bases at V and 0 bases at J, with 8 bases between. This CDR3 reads CASRRDLNTEAFF. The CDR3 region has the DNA TGTGCCAGCAGGCGGGATTTGAACACTGAAGCTTTCTTT.

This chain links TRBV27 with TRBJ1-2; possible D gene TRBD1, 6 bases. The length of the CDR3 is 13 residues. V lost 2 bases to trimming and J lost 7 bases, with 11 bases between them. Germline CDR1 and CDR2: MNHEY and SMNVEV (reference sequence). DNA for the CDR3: TGTGCCAGCAGTTTAGCGGGGGGGCTTGGCTACACCTTC. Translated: CASSLAGGLGYTF.

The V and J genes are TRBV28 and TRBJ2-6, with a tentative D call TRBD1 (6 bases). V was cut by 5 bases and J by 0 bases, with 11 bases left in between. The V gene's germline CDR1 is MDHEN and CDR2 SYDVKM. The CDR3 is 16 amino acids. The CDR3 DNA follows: TGTGCCAGCAGTCCACAGGGCCCCTCTGGGGCCAACGTCCTGACTTTC. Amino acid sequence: CASSPQGPSGANVLTF.

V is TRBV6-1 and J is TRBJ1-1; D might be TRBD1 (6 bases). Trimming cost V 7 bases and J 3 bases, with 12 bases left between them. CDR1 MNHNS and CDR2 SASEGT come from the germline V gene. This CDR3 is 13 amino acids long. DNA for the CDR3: TGTGCCAGCATTGGACAGCGTGACACTGAAGCTTTCTTT. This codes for CASIGQRDTEAFF.

Here the CDR3 reads CASSVFSGGTGELFF. The CDR3 DNA reads TGTGCCAGCAGCGTTTTTAGCGGGGGCACCGGGGAGCTGTTTTTT. The chain recombines TRBV9 with TRBJ2-2, with 9 bases lining up with TRBD2. The V gene's germline CDR1 is SGDLS and CDR2 YYNGEE. The V and J ends lost 2 bases and 4 bases, in that order; junction bases with no gene match: 3. The CDR3 runs to 15 residues.

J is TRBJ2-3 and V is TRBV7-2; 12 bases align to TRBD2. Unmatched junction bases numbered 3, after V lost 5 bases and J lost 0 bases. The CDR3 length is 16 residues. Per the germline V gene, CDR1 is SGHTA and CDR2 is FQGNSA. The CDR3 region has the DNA TGTGCCAGCAGCCCTAGCGGGAGGGCTAGCACAGATACGCAGTATTTT. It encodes CASSPSGRASTDTQYF. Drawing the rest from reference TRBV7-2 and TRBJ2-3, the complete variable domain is GAGVSQSPSNKVTEKGKDVELRCDPISGHTALYWYRQSLGQGLEFLIYFQGNSAPDKSGLPSDRFSAERTGGSVSTLTIQRTQQEDSAVYLCASSPSGRASTDTQYFGPGTRLTVL.

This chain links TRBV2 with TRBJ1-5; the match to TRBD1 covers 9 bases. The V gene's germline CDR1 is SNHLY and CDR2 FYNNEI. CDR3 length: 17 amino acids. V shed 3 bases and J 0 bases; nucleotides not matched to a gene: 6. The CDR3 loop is CASSEGQGHNSNQPQHF. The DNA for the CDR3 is TGTGCCAGCAGTGAGGGACAGGGACATAATAGCAATCAGCCCCAGCATTTT. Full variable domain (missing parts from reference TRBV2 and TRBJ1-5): EPEVTQTPSHQVTQMGQEVILRCVPISNHLYFYWYRQILGQKVEFLVSFYNNEISEKSEIFDDQFSVERPDGSNFTLKIRSTKLEDSAMYFCASSEGQGHNSNQPQHFGDGTRLSIL.

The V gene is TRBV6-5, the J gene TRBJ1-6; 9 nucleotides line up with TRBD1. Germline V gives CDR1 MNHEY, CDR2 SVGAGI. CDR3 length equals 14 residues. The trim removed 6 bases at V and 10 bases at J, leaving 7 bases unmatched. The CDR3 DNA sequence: TGTGCCAGCAGCATTGACAGGGGGGGATCACCCCTCCACTTT. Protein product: CASSIDRGGSPLHF.

In DNA form, the CDR3 reads TGTGCCAGCAGCCTGGAGGGGACTGGGGCCAACGTCCTGACTTTC. Its protein product is CASSLEGTGANVLTF. The chain links TRBV27 to TRBJ2-6, with a tentative D call TRBD2 (6 bases). Trimming shortened V by 6 bases and J by 2 bases, and 11 bases separated the two germline ends. The CDR3 consists of 15 residues. Germline CDR1 reads MNHEY; CDR2 reads SMNVEV (reference sequence).

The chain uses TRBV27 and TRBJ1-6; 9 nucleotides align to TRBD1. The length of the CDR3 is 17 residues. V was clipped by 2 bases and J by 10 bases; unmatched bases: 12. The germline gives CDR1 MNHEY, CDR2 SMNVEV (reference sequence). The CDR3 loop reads CASSLGPTGGSQSPLHF. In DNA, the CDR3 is TGTGCCAGCAGTTTAGGACCGACAGGGGGGTCGCAATCACCCCTCCACTTT.

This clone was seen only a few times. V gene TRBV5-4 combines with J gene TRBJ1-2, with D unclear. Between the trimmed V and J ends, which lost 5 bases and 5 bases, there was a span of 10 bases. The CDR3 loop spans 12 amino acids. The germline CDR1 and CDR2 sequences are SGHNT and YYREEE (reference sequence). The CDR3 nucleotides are TGTGCCAGCAGTAGGAGCACGTATGGCTACACCTTC. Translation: CASSRSTYGYTF.